The rows below give T cell receptor beta chains drawn from one sample of a study of cytomegalovirus exposure and HLA in healthy donors. Generated by immunoSEQ multiplex PCR, the TCRdb table keeps only in-frame clones and is missing some. The sample has under 200,000 clones, roughly 95% seen once. The specimen sequenced was PBMCs. Receptor source: a woman aged 18-29 years in good health and CMV-seronegative. The CDR3 runs from the conserved cysteine through the conserved F or W. Fields, in order: J gene, clone size, V gene, D gene, CDR3 DNA, CDR3 protein. D genes are given only for firm matches. Not every row has a clone size; where given, it reads once, few, many or a size class.

TRBJ2-7,NA,TRBV4-1,NA,TGCGCCAGCAGCCAGGGGCCCACCTACGAGCAGTACTTC,CASSQGPTYEQYF
TRBJ2-7,NA,TRBV6-6,TRBD2,TGTGCCAGCAGTTCTAGCGGGGGAGAGTACGAGCAGTACTTC,CASSSSGGEYEQYF
TRBJ2-5,NA,TRBV9,NA,TGTGCCAGCAGCGTAGTGGTGTGGGGACAAAAGACCCAGTACTTC,CASSVVVWGQKTQYF
TRBJ2-1,NA,TRBV18,NA,TGTGCCAGCTCAGCAGGGCTACTATCCTACAATGAGCAGTTCTTC,CASSAGLLSYNEQFF
TRBJ2-5,NA,TRBV27,TRBD2,TGTGCCAGCAGTTTGGCGGGGGGCCAAGAGACCCAGTACTTC,CASSLAGGQETQYF
TRBJ1-2,NA,TRBV6-1,NA,TGTGCCAGCAGTGAAGTAGGCACTGGGAGGTATGGCTACACCTTC,CASSEVGTGRYGYTF
TRBJ2-4,NA,TRBV6-1,TRBD1,TGTGCCAGCAGTGATAGGATTGGGGACAGGAGAAACATTCAGTACTTC,CASSDRIGDRRNIQYF
TRBJ1-4,NA,TRBV4-1,NA,TGCGCCAGCAGCCACGATACAGGGCTAAATAATGAAAAACTGTTTTTT,CASSHDTGLNNEKLFF
TRBJ2-1,NA,TRBV4-2,TRBD2,TGTGCCAGCAGCCAAGCGGGGGGGGCTGAGCAGTTCTTC,CASSQAGGAEQFF
TRBJ2-7,NA,TRBV11-2,NA,TGTGCCAGCAGCTTAGAGGCAGGGCCCTACGAGCAGTACTTC,CASSLEAGPYEQYF
TRBJ2-7,NA,TRBV4-2,NA,TGTGCCAGCAGCCAAAACGCCGCAGCTAGCTCCTACGAGCAGTACTTC,CASSQNAAASSYEQYF
TRBJ2-2,NA,TRBV27,NA,TGTGCCAGCAGTCCCCTAGGGAACACCGGGGAGCTGTTTTTT,CASSPLGNTGELFF
TRBJ2-7,NA,TRBV18,TRBD2,TGTGCCAGCTCACCACGGGAGGGCTCCTACGAGCAGTACTTC,CASSPREGSYEQYF
TRBJ1-1,NA,TRBV15,NA,TGTGCCACCAGCAGAGAGGGCTTCATGAACACTGAAGCTTTCTTT,CATSREGFMNTEAFF
TRBJ1-2,NA,TRBV18,TRBD1,TGTGCCAGCTCACCAATCCCGGGACAGGGGGCCACTAACTATGGCTACACCTTC,CASSPIPGQGATNYGYTF
TRBJ2-3,NA,TRBV25-1,NA,TGTGCCAGCAGTGAACCCAGGCCCACAGATACGCAGTATTTT,CASSEPRPTDTQYF
TRBJ2-1,NA,TRBV7-2,NA,TGTGCCAGCAGGGGGGGCTACAATGAGCAGTTCTTC,CASRGGYNEQFF
TRBJ1-3,once,TRBV4-2,TRBD1,TGTGCCAGCAGCCATCCCCCGCGCAGGGGGACCATATATTTT,CASSHPPRRGTIYF
TRBJ1-1,NA,TRBV4-1,NA,TGCGCCAGCAGCCAAGCTACCGGGGTTAACACTGAAGCTTTCTTT,CASSQATGVNTEAFF
TRBJ2-1,NA,TRBV5-5,NA,TGTGCCAGCAGCTTGGGCGGATACAATGAGCAGTTCTTC,CASSLGGYNEQFF
TRBJ1-4,NA,TRBV19,TRBD1,TGTGCCAGTAGTCCAAGATCCGGGACAGGAGCCGGGGAAAAACTGTTTTTT,CASSPRSGTGAGEKLFF
TRBJ2-7,NA,TRBV10-3,TRBD2,TGTGCCATCAGTATTTACCCGGGGGGGGATACCTACGAGCAGTACTTC,CAISIYPGGDTYEQYF
TRBJ1-1,NA,TRBV11-2,TRBD1,TGTGCCAGCAGCTTCGGACAGGGGAACACTGAAGCTTTCTTT,CASSFGQGNTEAFF
TRBJ2-7,NA,TRBV9,NA,TGTGCCAGCAGCGTAGTAGCGTCTGACGAGCAGTACTTC,CASSVVASDEQYF
TRBJ2-2,NA,TRBV4-3,NA,TGCGCCAGCAGCCCCCGACCCGGGGAACTCGCGAACACCGGGGAGCTGTTTTTT,CASSPRPGELANTGELFF
TRBJ2-1,NA,TRBV6-5,TRBD1,TGTGCCACCGCCGTGGACAGGGGGAGATACAATGAGCAGTTCTTC,CATAVDRGRYNEQFF
TRBJ1-1,NA,TRBV7-9,TRBD1,TGTGCCAGCAGCGCCGGACAGGTTGCGTGGGGGACTGAAGCTTTCTTT,CASSAGQVAWGTEAFF
TRBJ1-5,NA,TRBV19,TRBD1,TGTGCCAGTAGTGTGACAGGGGGCATCGGTCAGCCCCAGCATTTT,CASSVTGGIGQPQHF